These 4 T cell receptor beta chains were all obtained from the same sample, sequenced in a study of blood T cell repertoires in COVID-19 (dated by TCRdb to 2019 to 2021). The library was obtained by the immunoSEQ multiplex PCR assay. The table was pulled from immuneACCESS by TCRdb, which kept in-frame rearrangements only. Such tables lose some clones; where checked, under half of the loss comes from unresolved V genes, and the rest has no known cause. Present in this sample are about 170,000 clones, 86% of which were seen just once. Less than 3.5% of the sample is taken by the ten largest. Sequencing was done on a sample of peripheral blood. The receptor source for this set is a man aged 65 to 79 with acute or convalescent COVID-19.

The chain couples TRBV2 to TRBJ1-1; 8 positions match TRBD1. Germline V lookup: CDR1 SNHLY, CDR2 FYNNEI. There are 13 residues in the CDR3. V was pared by 11 bases and J by 0 bases, with 5 bases of the junction left unmatched. In DNA, the CDR3 is TGTGCCGGCCGACAGGGGATGAACACTGAAGCTTTCTTT. It translates to CAGRQGMNTEAFF.

The genes are TRBV2 and TRBJ2-3; the match to TRBD2 covers 9 bases. CDR3 length equals 13 residues. Germline CDR1 reads SNHLY; CDR2 reads FYNNEI. With V trimmed by 11 bases and J by 4 bases, 7 bases remained unmatched. The CDR3 reads CAGAGGPSDTQYF. The CDR3 region has the DNA TGTGCCGGGGCGGGGGGGCCATCAGATACGCAGTATTTT.

This clone was seen a handful of times. The chain employs TRBV5-1 and TRBJ2-7; 13 bases are shared with TRBD2. V lost 0 bases and J lost 3; bases outside the gene matches: 0. The germline V gene encodes CDR1 SGHRS and CDR2 YFSETQ. The CDR3 length is 15 residues. The CDR3 nucleotides are TGCGCCAGCAGCTTGGGGACTAGCGGGAGCTACGAGCAGTACTTC. Its translation is CASSLGTSGSYEQYF.

This CDR3 reads CASRYGTGAYEQYF. The DNA of the CDR3 is TGTGCCAGCAGATATGGGACAGGAGCCTACGAGCAGTACTTC. The V and J genes are TRBV28 and TRBJ2-7; 8 bases agree with TRBD1. Germline V CDR1 and CDR2: MDHEN, SYDVKM. This CDR3 spans 14 amino acids. V trimming: 6 bases; J trimming: 2 bases; junction bases outside the gene matches: 6. Complete variable domain (other parts from reference TRBV28 and TRBJ2-7): DVKVTQSSRYLVKRTGEKVFLECVQDMDHENMFWYRQDPGLGLRLIYFSYDVKMKEKGDIPEGYSVSREKKERFSLILESASTNQTSMYLCASRYGTGAYEQYFGPGTRLTVT.